The 32 T cell receptor beta chains given below trace back to one sample, sequenced in a study of regulatory T cells in long-lasting Graves disease. Time point here: newly diagnosed GD, antithyroid drugs for less than 3 months. Extracted PBMC RNA gave rise to the TCR library. Arm-PCR of CDR3 regions with iRepertoire HTBI primers generated TCR beta libraries. One entry per CDR3 protein results from TCRdb running MiXCR on the multiplex PCR reads. The sample lists 360,000 or so distinct CDR3 sequences, 12% seen once, with approximately 17% in the top ten. These data were likewise used in another study, on T cells in Graves' hyperthyroidism and ophthalmopathy.

The sequencing used peripheral blood mononuclear cells (PBMCs), collected at new diagnosis, from a patient treated with antithyroid drugs. These receptors were obtained from a young woman with Graves disease.

The sample holds many counts of this clonotype. V gene TRBV4-1 combines with J gene TRBJ1-2; D is perhaps TRBD1 (5 bases). Germline lookup yields CDR1 MGHRA and CDR2 YSYEKL. V lost 0 bases and J lost 5, with 22 bases in between. This CDR3 has 18 residues. This CDR3 is CASSQDYGTADLRYGYTF. The DNA of the CDR3 is TGCGCCAGCAGCCAAGATTACGGGACCGCTGACCTTCGGTATGGCTACACCTTC.

This clonotype was counted at least ten times. CDR3: CASSFQGLSTDTQYF. CDR3 coding DNA: TGTGCCAGCAGCTTCCAGGGGTTGAGCACAGATACGCAGTATTTT. V usage is TRBV11-2 and J usage is TRBJ2-3; D is possibly TRBD1 (6 bases). This CDR3 comprises 15 residues. Germline V gene sequence: CDR1 SGHAT, CDR2 FQNNGV. V lost 3 bases to trimming and J lost 0 bases, with 10 bases between them.

The V gene is TRBV19, the J gene TRBJ2-7; D gene uncertain. The CDR3 consists of 13 residues. Per the germline V gene, CDR1 is LNHDA and CDR2 is SQIVND (reference sequence). The ends were cut back, 4 bases at V and 3 bases at J, with 10 bases in the middle. The CDR3 is CASSTFPGYEQYF. The CDR3 DNA is TGTGCCAGTAGTACCTTCCCAGGCTACGAGCAGTACTTC.

This clonotype came up many times. The V and J genes are TRBV19 and TRBJ1-1; D gene unclear. V lost 6 bases and J lost 4, with 9 bases in between. The CDR3 is 12 amino acids. Germline CDR1 is LNHDA and CDR2 is SQIVND (reference sequence). CDR3 sequence: CASREAATEAFF. CDR3 coding DNA: TGTGCCAGTAGGGAGGCCGCCACTGAAGCTTTCTTT.

V usage is TRBV19 and J usage is TRBJ1-2, with D possibly TRBD1 on 5 matching bases. Between the trimmed V and J ends, which lost 6 bases and 4 bases, there was a span of 9 bases. The germline V gene encodes CDR1 LNHDA and CDR2 SQIVND (reference sequence). The CDR3 contains 12 residues. CDR3 in amino acids: CASRQELYGYTF. Written as DNA, the CDR3 is TGTGCCAGTAGACAGGAACTCTATGGCTACACCTTC.

There are many counts of this clonotype. The chain uses TRBV5-1 and TRBJ2-7, with TRBD1 matching 7 bases. The V gene's germline CDR1 is SGHRS and CDR2 YFSETQ. The junction had 6 bases not matched to a gene; V was cut back by 1 base and J by 2 bases. The CDR3 loop spans 15 amino acids. The CDR3 region is CASSLYGQVAYEQYF. The CDR3 DNA is TGCGCCAGCAGCTTGTACGGACAGGTCGCCTACGAGCAGTACTTC.

The table lists this clonotype with a few counts. This chain's CDR3 is CASFAGGTIYF. CDR3 sequence (DNA): TGTGCCAGCTTCGCCGGGGGCACCATATATTTT. V gene TRBV6-1 combines with J gene TRBJ1-3; D possibly corresponds to TRBD1 (5 bases). Trimming took 8 bases from V and 9 from J, leaving 11 bases between them. There are 11 residues in the CDR3. From germline, CDR1 is MNHNS and CDR2 SASEGT.

A single count supports this clonotype. With a much larger clone just one base away, this may be a read error. The rearrangement links TRBV19 to TRBJ2-5; TRBD2 matches 7 bases. Germline V gene sequence: CDR1 LNHDA, CDR2 SQIVND (reference sequence). The CDR3 runs to 13 residues. Germline trimming cut 5 bases from V and 10 bases from J; bases unmatched to any gene: 10. CDR3 sequence: CASSPQTSAYQYF. The CDR3 DNA sequence: TGTGCCAGTAGTCCTCAAACTAGCGCATACCAGTACTTC.

This clonotype was counted many times. This chain uses TRBV7-9 with TRBJ1-6; D uncertain. The V gene's germline CDR1 is SEHNR and CDR2 FQNEAQ (reference sequence). The CDR3 has 13 residues. V lost 0 bases, J lost 7 bases, and 4 bases lay in between. The CDR3 protein is CASSLAPNSPLHF. DNA of the CDR3: TGTGCCAGCAGCTTAGCGCCCAATTCACCCCTCCACTTT.

This clonotype was counted many times. The chain has TRBV12-3 or TRBV12-4 and TRBJ1-1; D unresolved. The CDR3 is 14 residues long. The V and J ends lost 4 bases and 1 base respectively, with 10 bases between them. This CDR3 is CASSSLAPNTEAFF. In nucleotides, the CDR3 is TGTGCCAGCAGTTCCCTAGCCCCGAACACTGAAGCTTTCTTT.

This clonotype was counted only a few times. The V gene is TRBV20-1, the J gene TRBJ1-2; D may be TRBD1 (6 bases). Germline CDR1 and CDR2: DFQATT and SNEGSKA (reference sequence). The CDR3 extends over 12 amino acids. Trimming cost V 3 bases and J 13 bases, with 18 bases left between them. CDR3 protein: CSARDTGSPITF. CDR3 nucleotide sequence: TGCAGTGCTAGGGACACAGGGTCTCCTATCACCTTC.

This clonotype was recorded at least ten times. At one boundary the junction diverges from the germline segment, which might be a read error. The V call is TRBV4-1, the J call TRBJ2-1; 7 bases fit TRBD2. Germline CDR1 MGHRA, CDR2 YSYEKL. The CDR3 has 15 amino acids. The DNA of the CDR3 is TGTGCCAGCAGCCAAGCCCGTGGGGGGGAGGGTGAGCAGTTCTTC. Protein sequence: CASSQARGGEGEQFF.

The table lists this clonotype with many counts. The chain recombines TRBV2 with TRBJ2-5; 12 bases are shared with TRBD2. The CDR3 spans 18 residues. Trimming cost V 6 bases and J 4 bases; bases outside gene matches: 15. CDR1 and CDR2 (germline): SNHLY, FYNNEI. The DNA for the CDR3 is TGTGCCAGCAGACCCTCCTGGACTAGCGGGACTGAGGTAGAGACCCAGTACTTC. Encoded protein: CASRPSWTSGTEVETQYF.

This clonotype was recorded many times. The V and J genes are TRBV20-1 and TRBJ1-2; 9 nucleotides agree with TRBD1. With 3 bases clipped from V and 8 bases from J, the junction kept 10 bases outside the gene matches. The CDR3 loop spans 14 amino acids. Germline V gives CDR1 DFQATT, CDR2 SNEGSKA (reference sequence). Here the CDR3 reads CSARDRGYLGGYTF. CDR3 bases: TGCAGTGCTAGGGACAGGGGATATCTGGGCGGCTACACCTTC.

Comments on this clonotype: This probably arose from a read error, given a far larger clone one base away. The chain recombines TRBV7-2 with TRBJ1-1; D unclear. CDR3 size: 12 residues. Germline V gene sequence: CDR1 SGHTA, CDR2 FQGNSA. This chain's CDR3 is CAGSEGNTEAFF. CDR3 bases: TGTGCCGGCAGTGAGGGAAACACTGAAGCTTTCTTT.

This clonotype was found a few times. J is TRBJ1-3 and V is TRBV5-1; 9 nucleotides align to TRBD1. The CDR3 is 16 amino acids. Losses at the gene ends were 3 bases for V and 2 bases for J; bases not matched to a gene: 6. The germline CDR1 and CDR2 sequences are SGHRS and YFSETQ. CDR3: CASSSYRGLPGNTIYF. CDR3 DNA: TGCGCCAGCAGCTCGTACAGGGGGCTCCCTGGAAACACCATATATTTT.

This clonotype was found many times. The rearrangement uses TRBV2 and TRBJ2-3, with D perhaps TRBD2 (5 bases). The CDR3 loop spans 18 amino acids. Germline V gene data show CDR1 as SNHLY and CDR2 as FYNNEI. Trimming left V 2 bases short and J 1 base short, with 19 bases between. CDR3 residues: CASSESPGLVLGTDTQYF. CDR3 nucleotide sequence: TGTGCCAGCAGTGAAAGCCCAGGACTTGTCCTGGGCACAGATACGCAGTATTTT.

This clonotype was observed many times. The chain recombines TRBV3-1 with TRBJ1-3; 7 nucleotides match TRBD1. The CDR3 contains 14 residues. Germline-derived CDR1 and CDR2 are LGHDT and YNNKEL (reference sequence). The V gene end was trimmed by 0 bases and the J gene end by 8 bases; junction bases not matched to a gene: 4. The CDR3 DNA sequence: TGTGCCAGCAGCCAAGAGATCAGGGGGTACACCATATATTTT. This codes for CASSQEIRGYTIYF. Supplemented by reference TRBV3-1 and TRBJ1-3, the full variable domain reads DTAVSQTPKYLVTQMGNDKSIKCEQNLGHDTMYWYKQDSKKFLKIMFSYNNKELIINETVPNRFSPKSPDKAHLNLHINSLELGDSAVYFCASSQEIRGYTIYFGEGSWLTVV.

The table lists this clonotype with many counts. This chain uses TRBV12-3 or TRBV12-4 with TRBJ2-3; D is possibly TRBD1 or TRBD2 (5 bases each). V shed 2 bases and J shed 2 bases, with 11 bases lying between them. CDR3 length: 15 amino acids. The CDR3 sequence: CASSLTGQYTDTQYF. The CDR3 DNA is TGTGCCAGCAGTTTAACGGGGCAGTACACAGATACGCAGTATTTT.

The gene calls are TRBV24-1 and TRBJ1-2; D is unclear. Germline CDR1 is KGHDR and CDR2 is SFDVKD. The CDR3 is 13 amino acids. V was clipped by 7 bases and J by 7 bases, with 15 bases between them. The CDR3 DNA reads TGTGCCACCAGAGATGGAGATCTAGGTGGCTACACCTTC. Translation: CATRDGDLGGYTF.

This clonotype was counted ten times or more. The rearrangement links TRBV5-1 to TRBJ2-2; D ambiguous. The CDR3 contains 14 residues. Trimming pared 7 bases from V and 5 bases from J, leaving 15 bases between. Germline assignment: CDR1 SGHRS and CDR2 YFSETQ. The CDR3 DNA sequence: TGCGCCAGCCGGTACCCAGATCTGACCGGGGAGCTGTTTTTT. This codes for CASRYPDLTGELFF.

Worth noting for this clonotype: Just one base apart from a much larger clone, this may be a read error. This rearrangement joins TRBV11-2 to TRBJ2-1; D gene uncertain. This CDR3 has 14 residues. Germline V gene sequence: CDR1 SGHAT, CDR2 FQNNGV. V lost 2 bases to trimming and J lost 7 bases, with 12 bases between them. CDR3 loop: CASSLTLRTNEQFF. The CDR3 bases are TGTGCCAGCAGCTTAACTCTCCGTACGAATGAGCAGTTCTTC. The full variable domain, with the rest looked up from reference TRBV11-2 and TRBJ2-1, is EAGVAQSPRYKIIEKRQSVAFWCNPISGHATLYWYQQILGQGPKLLIQFQNNGVVDDSQLPKDRFSAERLKGVDSTLKIQPAKLEDSAVYLCASSLTLRTNEQFFGPGTRLTVL.

The rearrangement uses TRBV29-1 and TRBJ2-5, with TRBD1 matching over 7 bases. The V and J ends lost 3 bases and 1 base, in that order; junction bases with no gene match: 11. The CDR3 contains 16 residues. The germline CDR1 and CDR2 sequences are SQVTM and ANQGSEA. Here the CDR3 reads CSVDPRDRVSQETQYF. Here the CDR3 DNA reads TGCAGCGTTGACCCTCGCGACAGGGTGTCCCAAGAGACCCAGTACTTC.

The chain joins TRBV19 to TRBJ2-2, with 8 bases identical to TRBD1. J lost 4 bases, V lost 5 bases, and 6 bases had no gene match. CDR3 length: 15 amino acids. Germline CDR1 LNHDA, CDR2 SQIVND (reference sequence). The CDR3 nucleotides are TGTGCCAGTAGTGTCCAACAGGGGGGCACCGGGGAGCTGTTTTTT. Its translation is CASSVQQGGTGELFF. The variable domain in full, with the rest retrieved from reference TRBV19 and TRBJ2-2, is DGGITQSPKYLFRKEGQNVTLSCEQNLNHDAMYWYRQDPGQGLRLIYYSQIVNDFQKGDIAEGYSVSREKKESFPLTVTSAQKNPTAFYLCASSVQQGGTGELFFGEGSRLTVL.

The chain recombines TRBV29-1 with TRBJ2-1; D may be TRBD2 (6 bases). Trimming stripped 1 base from V and 4 bases from J, with 11 bases between. This CDR3 has 14 amino acids. Germline V gives CDR1 SQVTM, CDR2 ANQGSEA. CDR3 in amino acids: CSVEGLARYNEQFF. The CDR3 DNA sequence: TGCAGCGTTGAAGGGCTAGCGCGTTACAATGAGCAGTTCTTC.

With respect to this clonotype: The junction departs from germline at one end; a sequencing error may be responsible. The CDR3 here is CASSLRRGTGGSEAFF. The CDR3 nucleotides read TGTGCCAGCAGCTTGAGGCGGGGAACCGGGGGGTCTGAGGCTTTCTTT. The V gene is TRBV5-5, the J gene TRBJ1-1, with a possible D match to TRBD1 (5 bases). Germline CDR1 is SGHKS and CDR2 is YYEKEE (reference sequence). This CDR3 spans 16 amino acids.

This clonotype was observed a few times. The rearrangement joins TRBV4-2 to TRBJ1-4; 11 bases align to TRBD1. Germline V CDR1 and CDR2: LGHNA, YNFKEQ. There are 15 residues in the CDR3. The V gene end was trimmed by 4 bases and the J gene end by 6 bases; junction bases not matched to a gene: 4. As DNA, the CDR3 is TGTGCCAGCAGCCCACTGGGACAGGGGGATGAAAAACTGTTTTTT. The encoded protein is CASSPLGQGDEKLFF.

At least ten counts were recorded for this clonotype. V gene TRBV28 combines with J gene TRBJ2-7; D is undetermined. V was shortened by 6 bases and J by 4 bases, with 7 bases between the two germline ends. CDR3 length equals 11 residues. Germline loops: CDR1 MDHEN, CDR2 SYDVKM. This chain's CDR3 is CASSPKYEQYF. The DNA of the CDR3 is TGTGCCAGCAGCCCGAAATACGAGCAGTACTTC.

The table lists this clonotype with many counts. The chain recombines TRBV7-9 with TRBJ1-1, with D possibly TRBD1 on 5 matching bases. This CDR3 comprises 12 residues. CDR1 is SEHNR, CDR2 FQNEAQ, per germline (reference sequence). V lost 5 bases, J lost 8 bases, and 12 bases lay in between. DNA of the CDR3: TGTGCCAGCAGCCCGGGGGGTGTCGAAGCTTTCTTT. This codes for CASSPGGVEAFF.

The table lists this clonotype with a few counts. The J gene is TRBJ2-2, the V gene TRBV5-1, with D maybe TRBD2 (5 bases). The CDR3 runs 15 residues. V shed 4 bases and J shed 2 bases, with 12 bases lying between them. Germline values: CDR1 SGHRS, CDR2 YFSETQ. The CDR3 spells CASSISSTNTGELFF. The CDR3 DNA is TGCGCCAGCAGCATCTCTAGCACCAACACCGGGGAGCTGTTTTTT.

V is TRBV29-1 and J is TRBJ2-1, with 10 nucleotides matching TRBD1. The V gene's germline CDR1 is SQVTM and CDR2 ANQGSEA. Trimming removed 3 bases from V and 6 bases from J; junction bases left unmatched: 8. This CDR3 region has 15 residues. The CDR3 nucleotides read TGCAGCGTTGATGGGGTGGACAGGGGGATCAATGAGCAGTTCTTC. Translated: CSVDGVDRGINEQFF.

This clonotype was seen many times. V is TRBV6-1 and J is TRBJ2-1; 7 bases match TRBD2. V lost 6 bases and J lost 5; bases outside the gene matches: 4. The germline V gene has CDR1 MNHNS and CDR2 SASEGT. The CDR3 has 13 amino acids. CDR3 region: CASRGLTDNEQFF. In nucleotides, the CDR3 is TGTGCCAGCAGGGGACTAACAGACAATGAGCAGTTCTTC.